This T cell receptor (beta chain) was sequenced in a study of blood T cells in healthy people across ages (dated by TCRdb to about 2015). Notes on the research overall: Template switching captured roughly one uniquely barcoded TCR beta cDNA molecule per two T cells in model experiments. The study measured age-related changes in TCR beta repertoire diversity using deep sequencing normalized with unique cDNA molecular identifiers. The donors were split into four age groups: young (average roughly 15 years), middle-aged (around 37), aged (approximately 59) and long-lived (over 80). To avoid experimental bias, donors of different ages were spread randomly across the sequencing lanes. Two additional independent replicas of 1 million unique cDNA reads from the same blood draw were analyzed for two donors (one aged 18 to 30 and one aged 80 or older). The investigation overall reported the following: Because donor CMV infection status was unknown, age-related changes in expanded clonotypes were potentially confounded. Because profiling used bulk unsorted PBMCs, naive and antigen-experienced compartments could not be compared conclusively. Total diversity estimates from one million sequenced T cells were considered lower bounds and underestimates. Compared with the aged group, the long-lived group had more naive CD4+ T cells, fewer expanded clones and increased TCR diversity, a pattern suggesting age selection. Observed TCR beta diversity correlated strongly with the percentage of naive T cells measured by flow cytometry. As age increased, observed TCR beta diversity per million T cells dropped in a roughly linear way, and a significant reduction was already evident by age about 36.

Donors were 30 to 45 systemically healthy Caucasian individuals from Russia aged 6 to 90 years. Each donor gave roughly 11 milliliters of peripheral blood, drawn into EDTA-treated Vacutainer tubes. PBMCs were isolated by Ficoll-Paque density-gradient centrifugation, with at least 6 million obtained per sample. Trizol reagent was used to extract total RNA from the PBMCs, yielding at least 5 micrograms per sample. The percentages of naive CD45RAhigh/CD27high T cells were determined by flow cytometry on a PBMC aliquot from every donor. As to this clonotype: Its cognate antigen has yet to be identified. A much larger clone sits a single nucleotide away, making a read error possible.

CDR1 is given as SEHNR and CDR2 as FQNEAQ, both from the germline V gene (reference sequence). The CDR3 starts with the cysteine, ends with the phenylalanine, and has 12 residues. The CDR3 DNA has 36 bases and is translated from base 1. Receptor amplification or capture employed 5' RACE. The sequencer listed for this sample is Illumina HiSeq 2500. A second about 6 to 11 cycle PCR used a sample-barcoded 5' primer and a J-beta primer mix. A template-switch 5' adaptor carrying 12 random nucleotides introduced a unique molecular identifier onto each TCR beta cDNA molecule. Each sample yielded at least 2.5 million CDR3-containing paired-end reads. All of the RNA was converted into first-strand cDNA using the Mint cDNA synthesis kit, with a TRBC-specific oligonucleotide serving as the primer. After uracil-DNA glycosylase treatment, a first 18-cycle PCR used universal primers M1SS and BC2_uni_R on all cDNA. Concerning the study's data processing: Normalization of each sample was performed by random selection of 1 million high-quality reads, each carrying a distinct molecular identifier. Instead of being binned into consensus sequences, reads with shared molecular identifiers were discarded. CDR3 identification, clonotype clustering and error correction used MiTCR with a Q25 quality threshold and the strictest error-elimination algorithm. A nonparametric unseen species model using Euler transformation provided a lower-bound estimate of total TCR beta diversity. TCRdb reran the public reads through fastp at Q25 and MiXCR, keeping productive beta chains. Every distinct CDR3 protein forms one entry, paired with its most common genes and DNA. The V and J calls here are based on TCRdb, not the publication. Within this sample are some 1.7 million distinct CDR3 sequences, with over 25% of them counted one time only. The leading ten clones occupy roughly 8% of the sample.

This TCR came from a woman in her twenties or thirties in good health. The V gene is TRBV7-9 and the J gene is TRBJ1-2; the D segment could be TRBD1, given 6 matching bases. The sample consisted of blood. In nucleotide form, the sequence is TGTGCCAGCAGCTTTCGGGGACATGGCTGCACCTTC. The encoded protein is CASSFRGHGCTF.